This T cell receptor (beta chain) was retrieved from a study of Ad26.COV2.S vaccination and SARS-CoV-2 variants. Study overall: Recipients of Ad26.COV2.S got it intramuscularly, once or twice 56 days apart.

Libraries were prepared by immunoSEQ multiplex PCR; TCRdb keeps only in-frame clonotypes and omits some of them. This table has 410,000 or so clones, around 93% appearing once. The treatment: roughly 19 received Ad26.COV2.S at low or high dose, single or two shots; roughly 5 received placebo; per-sample allocation not given. Specimen acquisition occurred on day 63 following the initial vaccine or placebo injection. An Ad26 vector expressing Wuhan-strain SARS-CoV-2 spike served as the vaccine. The table lists this clone with a few counts. This specimen consisted of peripheral blood, obtained in a trial of Ad26.COV2.S vaccine versus placebo. The TCR comes from a person aged 18-60 years who received the Ad26.COV2.S COVID-19 vaccine or a placebo.

The DNA of the CDR3 is TGTGCCACCAGCAGAGATCAAATTGCGGACGGCTATGGCTACACCTTC. Its protein product is CATSRDQIADGYGYTF. The chain is built from TRBV15 and TRBJ1-2; D gene ambiguous. The CDR3 extends over 16 amino acids. V lost 0 bases and J lost 4, with 15 bases in between. Germline assignment: CDR1 LNHNV and CDR2 YYDKDF (reference sequence).